The T cell receptor beta chain under discussion was sequenced for a study of blood T cell repertoires in COVID-19. The CDR3 has 13 residues. V was pared by 1 base and J by 8 bases, with 12 bases between. Germline lookup yields CDR1 LGHDT and CDR2 YNNKEL (reference sequence). Sequencing used immunoSEQ multiplex PCR; TCRdb keeps in-frame clones, though not all of them. Among approximately 350,000 clones listed, 70% to 90% were seen once. This clone was recorded once. This chain connects TRBV3-1 (or the pseudogene TRBV3-2) to TRBJ2-7; no firm D call. This receptor was identified in a woman in her 30s with COVID-19, enrolled during active disease. The sample taken for sequencing was peripheral blood. DNA of the CDR3: TGTGCCAGCAGCCAAGGACAACAGCCTAAGCAGTACTTC. Protein product: CASSQGQQPKQYF.